This T cell receptor (beta chain) was documented in a study of T-cell memory formation after mild COVID-19. TCRdb independently ran MiXCR on the 5' RACE reads; one entry per CDR3 protein. This sample yields roughly 150,000 distinct CDR3 sequences, of which 13% are seen a single time; about 3.6% belongs to the top ten. The V gene lost 7 bases and the J gene lost 8 bases, with 17 bases spanning the gap. Looked up from germline, CDR1 is SNHLY and CDR2 is FYNNEI. The CDR3 sequence is 13 residues long. The rearrangement links TRBV2 to TRBJ1-2, with a possible D match to TRBD1 (5 bases). The source is a man between 18 and 29 years old who had mild COVID-19 (a few samples of this study predate the infection). Cell type and time point are not known. The sequencing sample was made of PBMCs or a T cell subset sorted from them (not recorded which). CDR3 nucleotides: TGTGCCAGCACGGAGAGGGGTGGAGACGGCTACACCTTC. This encodes CASTERGGDGYTF.